Listed here is a single TCR beta chain. Antigen specificity is unknown. The assay was immunoSEQ multiplex PCR, and TCRdb's table has in-frame clones only and misses some. The sample includes around 550,000 clones, 90% to 96% of them seen just once. The CD4+ fraction was divided into a CD45RA+ naive subset and a CD45RA-negative memory subset. These data belong to a study of shared clonotypes between healthy human individuals. Study details: The cohort had two women and a few men, ages 18 to 49. Overall study findings and caveats: A limitation of the genetic and exposure-history diversity represented arose from few donors.

The germline V gene has CDR1 MDHEN and CDR2 SYDVKM. The CDR3 length is 15 residues. V lost 6 bases and J lost 8, with 22 bases in between. This receptor was obtained from a woman aged 30 to 39 in good health. The specimen was naive CD4+ T cells sorted from blood. Described subset: CD45RA+ positively selected. V gene TRBV28 combines with J gene TRBJ1-1, with D possibly matching TRBD1 (5 bases). DNA for the CDR3: TGTGCCAGCAGCGCCGGGGGTCGTCACGGGGAAGAAGCTTTCTTT. It encodes CASSAGGRHGEEAFF. The full variable domain, in which reference TRBV28 and TRBJ1-1 provide the parts outside the CDR3, is DVKVTQSSRYLVKRTGEKVFLECVQDMDHENMFWYRQDPGLGLRLIYFSYDVKMKEKGDIPEGYSVSREKKERFSLILESASTNQTSMYLCASSAGGRHGEEAFFGQGTRLTVV.